Listed below are T cell receptor beta chains from one sample, sequenced in a study of blood T cells in healthy people across ages. TCRdb independently ran MiXCR on the 5' RACE reads; one entry per CDR3 protein. The table has hundreds of thousands of distinct CDR3 sequences, 45% to 65% seen once. What was sequenced was blood. The receptor set was obtained from a man in his sixties in good health. Both conserved end residues are part of each CDR3. A D gene is named only where the DNA matches it firmly. Size is omitted from some rows. Given values are once, few, many or a class for expanded clones.

>.|TRBV29-1|TRBJ2-7|.
TGCAGCGTGCTGATAGGTTCTAGCTCCTACGAGCAGTACTTC
CSVLIGSSSYEQYF
>.|TRBV12-3/TRBV12-4|TRBJ1-2|.
TGTGCCAGCAGTTGGACACAGCTCTATGGCTACACCTTC
CASSWTQLYGYTF
>.|TRBV5-1|TRBJ2-5|TRBD2
TGCGCCAGCAGCTTGGCTAGCGGGAGTGTCCAAGAGACCCAGTACTTC
CASSLASGSVQETQYF
>.|TRBV18|TRBJ2-1|TRBD2
TGTGCCAGCTCACCACCGGGACTAGCGGGGGATAATGAGCAGTTCTTC
CASSPPGLAGDNEQFF
>.|TRBV7-6|TRBJ2-2|TRBD2
TGTGCCTGTCGCGGGGGAGTGAACACCGGGGAGCTGTTTTTT
CACRGGVNTGELFF
>.|TRBV11-2|TRBJ2-3|TRBD2
TGTGCCAGCAGCTTAGGACTAGCGGACACAGATACGCAGTATTTT
CASSLGLADTDTQYF
>.|TRBV20-1|TRBJ2-7|TRBD2
TGCAGTTCCACCGGAGCTAGCGGGAGGGACTACGAGCAGTACTTC
CSSTGASGRDYEQYF
>.|TRBV28|TRBJ2-6|TRBD2
TGTGCCAGCACCCCGGGGTTAGCGGGACTACTAACTGGGGCCAACGTCCTGACTTTC
CASTPGLAGLLTGANVLTF
>.|TRBV5-1|TRBJ2-7|TRBD2
TGCGCCAGCAGCTTGGGACGGACTAGCGGGAGAGGGAGCGAGCAGTACTTC
CASSLGRTSGRGSEQYF
>many|TRBV5-1|TRBJ2-1|.
TGCGCCAGCTCCCCGGGACTTTCTGCATCTTACAATGAGCAGTTCTTC
CASSPGLSASYNEQFF
>.|TRBV7-2|TRBJ2-2|.
TGTGCCAGCAGCTTAGCGATCGCCAACACCGGGGAGCTGTTTTTT
CASSLAIANTGELFF
>.|TRBV20-1|TRBJ1-6|.
TGCAGTGCTATTTCCAGGTTAAGTTCACCCCTCCACTTT
CSAISRLSSPLHF
>.|TRBV6-2/TRBV6-3|TRBJ2-4|.
TGTGCCAGCACAGGACTCGTCGAAAACATTCAGTACTTC
CASTGLVENIQYF
>.|TRBV5-1|TRBJ1-2|TRBD1
TGCGCCAGCAGCTTGCTACAGGGGAGCTATGGCTACACCTTC
CASSLLQGSYGYTF
>.|TRBV27|TRBJ1-5|.
TGTGCCAGCAGTTTCCAGGGACGAGGGCAGCCCCAGCATTTT
CASSFQGRGQPQHF
>.|TRBV28|TRBJ1-2|.
TGTGCCAGCAGTTTGTCTCCCAACTATGGCTACACCTTC
CASSLSPNYGYTF
>once|TRBV12-3/TRBV12-4|TRBJ1-2|.
TGTGCCAGCAGTTTAACAGGGATATTATATGGCTACACCTTC
CASSLTGILYGYTF
>.|TRBV20-1|TRBJ2-1|.
TGCAGTGCAGCGCCAGGCTACAATGAGCGGTTCTTC
CSAAPGYNERFF
>.|TRBV4-1|TRBJ2-5|TRBD1
TGCGCCAGCAGCCCATCTCAGGTGACAGGGGTAAATGAGCAGTACTTC
CASSPSQVTGVNEQYF
>.|TRBV20-1|TRBJ2-3|.
TGCAGTGCCACGGGGAGGCCTAGGGATACGCAGTATTTT
CSATGRPRDTQYF
>.|TRBV11-2|TRBJ1-6|TRBD1
TGTGCCAGCAGCGTAGACAGGGGGCGCGGGTCACCCCTCCACTTT
CASSVDRGRGSPLHF
>.|TRBV7-2|TRBJ2-3|TRBD2
TGTGCCAGCAGCTTAGGGGACTCGCGGGAGATCACAGATACGCAGTATTTT
CASSLGDSREITDTQYF
>.|TRBV27|TRBJ2-7|.
TGTGCCAGCAGCCAGGGGGCTAGCGGGGACTACGAGCAGTACTTC
CASSQGASGDYEQYF
>few|TRBV7-9|TRBJ2-7|TRBD1
TGTGCCAGCAGCCTAAGGGACAGGAGCTACGAGCAGTACTTC
CASSLRDRSYEQYF
>few|TRBV5-8|TRBJ2-3|TRBD2
TGTGCCAGCAGCTTGGGTAGCGGGACAAACACAGATACGCAGTATTTT
CASSLGSGTNTDTQYF
>.|TRBV29-1|TRBJ2-1|TRBD2
TGCAGCGTTGAGAAATTCATAGCGGGAGGGGCCCATGAGCAGTTCTTC
CSVEKFIAGGAHEQFF
>.|TRBV15|TRBJ1-2|.
TGTGCCACCAGCGGAGGGGGGGGGCGCTTGGATGGCTACACCTTC
CATSGGGGRLDGYTF
>.|TRBV14|TRBJ2-5|TRBD2
TGTGCCAGCAGCCAACCGACCTTAGCGGGTCGGGTAGAGACCCAGTACTTC
CASSQPTLAGRVETQYF
>.|TRBV2|TRBJ2-5|TRBD1
TGTGCCAGCAGGAGAGGGGACAGAATTCAAGAGACCCAGTACTTC
CASRRGDRIQETQYF
>.|TRBV28|TRBJ1-1|.
TGTGACACCAACGACCGGTCTGAAGCTTTCTTT
CDTNDRSEAFF
>.|TRBV5-1|TRBJ2-3|TRBD2
TGCGCCAGCAGCTTGGCTAGCGGACCCACAGATACGCAGTATTTT
CASSLASGPTDTQYF
>.|TRBV5-1|TRBJ2-7|TRBD1
TGCGCCAGCAGGGATGAGACAGGGGGCTACGAGCAGTACTTC
CASRDETGGYEQYF
>few|TRBV5-5|TRBJ2-5|TRBD2
TGTGCCAGCAGCTTGATAGCGGGAGGGCCGACCCAAGAGACCCAGTACTTC
CASSLIAGGPTQETQYF
>many|TRBV18|TRBJ1-2|.
TGTGCCAGCTCACCAGGAGGGTCCTATGGCTACACCTTC
CASSPGGSYGYTF
>.|TRBV7-3|TRBJ2-1|TRBD2
TGTGCCAGCAGCCCTGGGGTAGCGGGGGATGAGCAGTTCTTC
CASSPGVAGDEQFF
>.|TRBV7-3|TRBJ1-5|.
TGTGCCAGCAGTCTAGGGCATCAGCCCCAGCATTTT
CASSLGHQPQHF
>.|TRBV7-8|TRBJ2-7|TRBD2
TGTGCCAGCAGCTTAGGAGGGTGGGGAACTAGCGGGAGAGGCAATGAGCAGTACTTC
CASSLGGWGTSGRGNEQYF
>.|TRBV9|TRBJ1-2|.
TGTGCCAGCAGCGAGACCCCCGGGGTACGCGGCTATGGCTACACCTTC
CASSETPGVRGYGYTF
>.|TRBV15|TRBJ2-5|.
TGTGCCACCAGCAGAGATAAAAGCGGACACGAGACCCAGTACTTC
CATSRDKSGHETQYF
>.|TRBV29-1|TRBJ2-7|TRBD2
TGCAGCGTTGTTGCGGGAGTCCACGAGCAGTACTTC
CSVVAGVHEQYF
>.|TRBV6-2/TRBV6-3|TRBJ2-7|.
TGTGCCAGCAGTTACGGGTCAGGGCGATCCTACGAGCAGTACTTC
CASSYGSGRSYEQYF
>.|TRBV27|TRBJ2-7|TRBD2
TGTGCCAGCAGTTCCCGGACTAGCAGCTCCTACGAGCAGTACTTC
CASSSRTSSSYEQYF
>few|TRBV5-1|TRBJ2-5|.
TGCGCCAGCAGCTTGACCGGCGGGGTACAAGAGACCCAGTACTTC
CASSLTGGVQETQYF
>.|TRBV6-2/TRBV6-3|TRBJ1-1|.
TGTGCCAGCAGTTATAAGTGGGAGGACACTGAAGCTTTCTTT
CASSYKWEDTEAFF
>.|TRBV20-1|TRBJ2-5|TRBD2
TGCAGTGCAAGACCAACAGGGGACCGAACTATAGCGGGAGGTCGAGAGCAGTACTTC
CSARPTGDRTIAGGREQYF
>few|TRBV2|TRBJ2-7|.
TGTGCCAGCAGGGGGACACCAACCTACGAGCAGTACTTC
CASRGTPTYEQYF